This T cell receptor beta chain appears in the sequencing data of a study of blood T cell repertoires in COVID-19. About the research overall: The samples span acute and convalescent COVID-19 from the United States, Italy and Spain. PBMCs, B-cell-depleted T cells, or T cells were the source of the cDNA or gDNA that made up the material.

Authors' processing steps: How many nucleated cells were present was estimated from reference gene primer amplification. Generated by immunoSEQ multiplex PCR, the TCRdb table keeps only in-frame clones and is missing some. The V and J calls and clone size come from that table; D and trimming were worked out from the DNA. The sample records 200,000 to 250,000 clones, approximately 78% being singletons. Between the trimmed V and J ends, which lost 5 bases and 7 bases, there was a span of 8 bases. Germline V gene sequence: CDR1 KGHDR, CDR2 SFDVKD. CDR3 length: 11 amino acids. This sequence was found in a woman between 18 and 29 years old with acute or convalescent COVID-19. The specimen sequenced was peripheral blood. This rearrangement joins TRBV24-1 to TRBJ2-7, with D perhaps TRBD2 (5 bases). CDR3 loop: CATSGGREQYF. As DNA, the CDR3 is TGTGCCACCAGTGGAGGGCGAGAGCAGTACTTC.